This TCR beta chain was recovered during a study of T cell responses to AZD1222 COVID-19 vaccine. Per germline, CDR1 KGHSH and CDR2 LQKENI. This CDR3 has 11 amino acids. V lost 4 bases to trimming and J lost 4 bases, with 5 bases between them. The table came from immunoSEQ multiplex PCR; TCRdb's copy has only in-frame clones and leaves some out. The repertoire holds some 84,000 clones, 87% seen once, with around 10% in the top ten. In the case of this clone: What it binds is unknown.

Pooled samples include second doses given at about 4 or 12 weeks. Study-wide findings and caveats: The reported proportion of spike-specific TCRs targeting unmutated variant regions was nearly half. The breadth and depth of Spike-specific TCRs increased once two AZD1222 doses had been given. Baseline antibody screening turned up just a handful of seropositive AZD1222 recipients.

Sequencing was performed on peripheral blood, taken 28 days after the second AZD1222 dose. The sequence was collected from an adult who received the AZD1222 COVID-19 vaccine. V usage is TRBV18 and J usage is TRBJ2-7; no definite D call. CDR3: CASSRQYEQYF. The CDR3 region has the DNA TGTGCCAGCTCACGGCAATACGAGCAGTACTTC. Supplemented by reference TRBV18 and TRBJ2-7, the full variable domain reads NAGVMQNPRHLVRRRGQEARLRCSPMKGHSHVYWYRQLPEEGLKFMVYLQKENIIDESGMPKERFSAEFPKEGPSILRIQQVVRGDSAAYFCASSRQYEQYFGPGTRLTVT.